This T cell receptor (beta chain) was documented in a study of human T cells and chemical hapten exposure. Study information: Across samples, TCR yields varied, mostly owing to small differences in pooled library volumes. General observations from the study: Sensitizing to DPC left TCRs with a frequency above 1 in 1000 unaltered.

V dropped 3 bases and J dropped 3 bases, with 5 bases sitting between them. CDR1 is SGHTA, CDR2 FQGNSA, per germline. The CDR3 sequence is 12 residues long. This clonotype occurred many times. Its matching antigen is unknown. As for time point: healthy volunteer bleed at 2 weeks. The starting material, unfractionated whole blood, was used for total RNA extraction. Within the library, unique molecular identifiers were attached to each individual cDNA molecule. In the original workflow: Samples had a median of approximately 89,000 TCRs, ranging roughly 23,224 to 690,600. TCRdb reanalysed the RACE reads using MiXCR and keeps one entry per CDR3 protein. The V and J calls were determined by TCRdb, not by the authors. The sample has roughly 100,000 distinct CDR3 sequences, around 8.8% seen once; the top ten hold 2.9%.

This TCR was recovered from a female donor in good health. Some clones in this sample may be carry-over from other donors' samples. Specimen: whole blood. J is TRBJ1-1 and V is TRBV7-2, with D uncertain. CDR3 in amino acids: CASSFMDTEAFF. The CDR3 coding sequence is TGTGCCAGCAGCTTTATGGACACTGAAGCTTTCTTT.